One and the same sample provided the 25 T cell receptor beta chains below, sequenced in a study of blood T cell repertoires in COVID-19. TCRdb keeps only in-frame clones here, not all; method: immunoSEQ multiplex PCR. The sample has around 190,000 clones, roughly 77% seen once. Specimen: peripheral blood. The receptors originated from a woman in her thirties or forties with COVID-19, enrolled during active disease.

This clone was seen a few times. CDR3 DNA: TGCGCCAGCAGCTGGCGGGACCCCGCTAGGGAGACCCAGTACTTC. Residues: CASSWRDPARETQYF. This chain connects TRBV5-1 to TRBJ2-5, with D perhaps matching TRBD2 (6 bases). The V end was cut by 3 bases, the J end by 5 bases, with 17 bases between. The germline CDR1 and CDR2 sequences are SGHRS and YFSETQ. The CDR3 has 15 amino acids.

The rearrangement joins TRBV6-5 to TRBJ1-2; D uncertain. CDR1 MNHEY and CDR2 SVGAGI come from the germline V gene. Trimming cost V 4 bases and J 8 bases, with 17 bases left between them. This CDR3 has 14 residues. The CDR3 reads CASSSRAKRAGYTF. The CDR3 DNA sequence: TGTGCCAGCAGTTCAAGGGCGAAGCGGGCAGGCTACACCTTC.

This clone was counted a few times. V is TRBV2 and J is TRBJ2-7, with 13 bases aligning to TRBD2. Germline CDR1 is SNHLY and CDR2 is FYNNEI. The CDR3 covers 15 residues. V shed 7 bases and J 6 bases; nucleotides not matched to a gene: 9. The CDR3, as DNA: TGTGCCAGCACCGAAATCAGACTAGCGGGAGGCGAGCAGTACTTC. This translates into CASTEIRLAGGEQYF.

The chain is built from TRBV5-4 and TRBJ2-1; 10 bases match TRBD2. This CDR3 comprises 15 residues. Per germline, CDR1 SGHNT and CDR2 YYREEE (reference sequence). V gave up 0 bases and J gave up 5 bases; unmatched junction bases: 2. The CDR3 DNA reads TGTGCCAGCAGCTTGGTAGCGGGGGGCAACAATGAGCAGTTCTTC. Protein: CASSLVAGGNNEQFF.

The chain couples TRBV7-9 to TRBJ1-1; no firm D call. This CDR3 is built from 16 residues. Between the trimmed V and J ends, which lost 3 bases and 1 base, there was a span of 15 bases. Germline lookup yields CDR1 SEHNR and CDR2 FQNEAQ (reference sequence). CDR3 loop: CASSFAATTGNTEAFF. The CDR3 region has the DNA TGTGCCAGCAGCTTCGCCGCCACTACGGGGAACACTGAAGCTTTCTTT.

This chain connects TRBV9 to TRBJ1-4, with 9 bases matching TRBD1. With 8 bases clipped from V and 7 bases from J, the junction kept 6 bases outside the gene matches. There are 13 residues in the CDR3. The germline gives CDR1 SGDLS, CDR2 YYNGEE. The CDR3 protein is CASSQGASEKLFF. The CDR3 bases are TGTGCCAGTTCACAGGGGGCTTCTGAAAAACTGTTTTTT.

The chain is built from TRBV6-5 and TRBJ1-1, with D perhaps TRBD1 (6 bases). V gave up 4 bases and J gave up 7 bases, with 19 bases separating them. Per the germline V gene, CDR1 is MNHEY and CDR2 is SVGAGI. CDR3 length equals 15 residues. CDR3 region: CASSWGQFSGSEAFF. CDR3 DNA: TGTGCCAGCAGTTGGGGACAATTCTCAGGTAGTGAAGCTTTCTTT.

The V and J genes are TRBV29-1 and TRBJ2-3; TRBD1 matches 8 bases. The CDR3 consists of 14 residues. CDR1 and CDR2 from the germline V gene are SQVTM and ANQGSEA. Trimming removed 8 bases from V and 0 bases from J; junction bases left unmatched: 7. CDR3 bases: TGCAGCACGGGGGACAGGTCAAGCACAGATACGCAGTATTTT. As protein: CSTGDRSSTDTQYF.

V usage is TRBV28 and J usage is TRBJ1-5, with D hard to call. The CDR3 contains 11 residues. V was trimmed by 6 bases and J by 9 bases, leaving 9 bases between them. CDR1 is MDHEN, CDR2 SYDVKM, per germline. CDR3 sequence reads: CASSPSRPQHF. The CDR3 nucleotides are TGTGCCAGCAGCCCCTCCCGGCCCCAGCATTTT.

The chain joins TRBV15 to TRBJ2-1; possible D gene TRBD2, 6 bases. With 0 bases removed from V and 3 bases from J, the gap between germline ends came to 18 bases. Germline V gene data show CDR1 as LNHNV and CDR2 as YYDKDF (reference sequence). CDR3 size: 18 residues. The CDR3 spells CATSRDYSRPGGYNEQFF. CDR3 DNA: TGTGCCACCAGCAGAGATTATTCGCGTCCCGGGGGCTACAATGAGCAGTTCTTC.

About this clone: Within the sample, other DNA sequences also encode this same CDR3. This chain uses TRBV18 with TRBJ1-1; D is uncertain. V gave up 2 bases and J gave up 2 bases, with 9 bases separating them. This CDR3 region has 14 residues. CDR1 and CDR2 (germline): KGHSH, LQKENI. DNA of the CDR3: TGTGCCAGCTCACCAACAGCCCTCAACACTGAAGCTTTCTTT. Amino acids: CASSPTALNTEAFF.

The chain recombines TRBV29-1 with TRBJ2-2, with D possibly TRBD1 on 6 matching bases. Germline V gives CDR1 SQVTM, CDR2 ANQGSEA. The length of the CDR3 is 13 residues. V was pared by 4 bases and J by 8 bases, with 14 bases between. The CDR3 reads CSVATGIWGELFF. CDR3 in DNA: TGCAGCGTTGCGACAGGTATCTGGGGGGAGCTGTTTTTT.

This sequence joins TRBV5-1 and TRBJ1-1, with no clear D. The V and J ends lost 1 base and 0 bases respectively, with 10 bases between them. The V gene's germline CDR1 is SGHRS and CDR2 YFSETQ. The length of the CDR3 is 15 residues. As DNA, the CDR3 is TGCGCCAGCAGCTTGAGGGCGGACTTGAACACTGAAGCTTTCTTT. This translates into CASSLRADLNTEAFF. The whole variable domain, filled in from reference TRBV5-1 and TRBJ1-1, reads KAGVTQTPRYLIKTRGQQVTLSCSPISGHRSVSWYQQTPGQGLQFLFEYFSETQRNKGNFPGRFSGRQFSNSRSEMNVSTLELGDSALYLCASSLRADLNTEAFFGQGTRLTVV.

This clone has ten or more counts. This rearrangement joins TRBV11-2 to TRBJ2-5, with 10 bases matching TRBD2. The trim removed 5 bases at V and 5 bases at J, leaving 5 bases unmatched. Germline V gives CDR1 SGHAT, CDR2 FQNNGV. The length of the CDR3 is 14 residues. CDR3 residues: CASSDALAGETQYF. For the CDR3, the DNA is TGTGCCAGCAGCGATGCACTAGCGGGGGAGACCCAGTACTTC.

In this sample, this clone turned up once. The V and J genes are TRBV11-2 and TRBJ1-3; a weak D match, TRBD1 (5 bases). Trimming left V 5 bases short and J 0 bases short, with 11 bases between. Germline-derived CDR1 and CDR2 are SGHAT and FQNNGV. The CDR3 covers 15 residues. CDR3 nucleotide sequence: TGTGCCAGCAGCATGGGGCCTAGCTCTGGAAACACCATATATTTT. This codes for CASSMGPSSGNTIYF.

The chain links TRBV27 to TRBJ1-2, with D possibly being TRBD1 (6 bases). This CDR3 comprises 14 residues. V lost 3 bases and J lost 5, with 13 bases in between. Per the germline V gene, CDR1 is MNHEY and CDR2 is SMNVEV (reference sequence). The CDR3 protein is CASSFRGGGYGYTF. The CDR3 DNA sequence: TGTGCCAGCAGTTTTAGGGGGGGAGGATATGGCTACACCTTC.

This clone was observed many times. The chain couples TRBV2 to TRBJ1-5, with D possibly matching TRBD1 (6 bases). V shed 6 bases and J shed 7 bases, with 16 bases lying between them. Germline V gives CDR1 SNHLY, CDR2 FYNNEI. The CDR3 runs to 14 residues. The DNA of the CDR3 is TGTGCCAGCAGGCAGACAGGAAACAGGCAGCCCCAGCATTTT. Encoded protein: CASRQTGNRQPQHF.

The CDR3 here is CASSRQAATNEKLFF. CDR3 DNA: TGTGCCAGCAGTCGACAGGCTGCAACTAATGAAAAACTGTTTTTT. The chain carries TRBV2 and TRBJ1-4; a weak D match, TRBD1 (6 bases). The CDR3 covers 15 residues. The germline CDR1 and CDR2 sequences are SNHLY and FYNNEI. V shed 5 bases and J shed 0 bases, with 10 bases lying between them.

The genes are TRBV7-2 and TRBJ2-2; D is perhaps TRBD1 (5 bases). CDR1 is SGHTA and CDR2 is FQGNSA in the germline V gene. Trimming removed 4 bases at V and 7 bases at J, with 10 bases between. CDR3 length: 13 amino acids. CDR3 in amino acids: CASSYPGIGELFF. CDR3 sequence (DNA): TGTGCCAGCAGCTATCCAGGGATCGGGGAGCTGTTTTTT.

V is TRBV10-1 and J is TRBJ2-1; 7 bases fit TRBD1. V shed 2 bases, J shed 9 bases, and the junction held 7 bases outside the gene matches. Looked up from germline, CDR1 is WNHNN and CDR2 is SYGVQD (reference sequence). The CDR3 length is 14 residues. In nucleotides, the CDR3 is TGCGCCAGCAGTGAGGATCTAGCAGGGGGTGAGCAGTTCTTC. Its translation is CASSEDLAGGEQFF.

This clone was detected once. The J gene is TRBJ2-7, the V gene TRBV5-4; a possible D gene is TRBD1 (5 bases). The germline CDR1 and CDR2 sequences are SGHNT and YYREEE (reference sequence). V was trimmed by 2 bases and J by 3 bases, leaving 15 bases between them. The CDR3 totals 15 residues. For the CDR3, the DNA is TGTGCCAGCAGCTTACCCACTAATAGGGGCTACGAGCAGTACTTC. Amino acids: CASSLPTNRGYEQYF. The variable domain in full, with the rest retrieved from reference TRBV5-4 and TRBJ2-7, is ETGVTQSPTHLIKTRGQQVTLRCSSQSGHNTVSWYQQALGQGPQFIFQYYREEENGRGNFPPRFSGLQFPNYSSELNVNALELDDSALYLCASSLPTNRGYEQYFGPGTRLTVT.

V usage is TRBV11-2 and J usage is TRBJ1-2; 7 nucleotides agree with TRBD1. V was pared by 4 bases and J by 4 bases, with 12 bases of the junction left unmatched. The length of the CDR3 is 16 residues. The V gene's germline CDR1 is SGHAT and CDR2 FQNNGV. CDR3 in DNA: TGTGCCAGCAGCTCATCGGACAGGCCGACCACCTATGGCTACACCTTC. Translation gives CASSSSDRPTTYGYTF.

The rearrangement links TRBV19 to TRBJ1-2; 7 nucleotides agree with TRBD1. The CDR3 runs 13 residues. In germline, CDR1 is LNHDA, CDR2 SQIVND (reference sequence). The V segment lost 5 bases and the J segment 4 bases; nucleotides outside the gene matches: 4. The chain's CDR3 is CASSAGTVYGYTF. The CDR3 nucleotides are TGTGCCAGTAGTGCCGGGACAGTCTATGGCTACACCTTC.

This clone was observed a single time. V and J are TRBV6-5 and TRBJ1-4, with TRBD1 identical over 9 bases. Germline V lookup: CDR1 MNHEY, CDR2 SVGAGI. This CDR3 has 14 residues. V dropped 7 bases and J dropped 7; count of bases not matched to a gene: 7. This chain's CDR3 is CASIRQGEVEKLFF. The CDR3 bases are TGTGCCAGCATCAGACAGGGGGAAGTTGAAAAACTGTTTTTT.

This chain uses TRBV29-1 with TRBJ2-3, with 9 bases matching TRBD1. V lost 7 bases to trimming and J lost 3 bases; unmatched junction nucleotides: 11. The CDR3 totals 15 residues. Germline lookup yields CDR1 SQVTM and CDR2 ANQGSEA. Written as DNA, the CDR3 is TGCAGCGCCAGGAAACGACAGGGGGGAACAGATACGCAGTATTTT. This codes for CSARKRQGGTDTQYF.